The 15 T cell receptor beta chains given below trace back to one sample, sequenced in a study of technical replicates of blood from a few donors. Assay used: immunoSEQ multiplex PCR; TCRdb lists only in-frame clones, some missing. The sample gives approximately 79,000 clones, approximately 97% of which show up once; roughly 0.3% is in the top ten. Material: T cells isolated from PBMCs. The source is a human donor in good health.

CDR3 bases: TGCGCCAGCAGCCAAGAAGACAGGAACACTGAAGCTTTCTTT. Its protein product is CASSQEDRNTEAFF. The rearrangement links TRBV4-3 to TRBJ1-1; D possibly corresponds to TRBD1 (5 bases). V lost 0 bases and J lost 1, with 6 bases in between. The CDR3 consists of 14 residues. Germline CDR1 and CDR2: LGHNA and YSLEER.

For the CDR3, the DNA is TGTGCCAGCAGCTTGGACACTGGGTTTGGAGCTTTCTTT. It yields the protein CASSLDTGFGAFF. The chain carries TRBV7-3 and TRBJ1-1; tentative D call: TRBD1 (5 bases). Per the germline V gene, CDR1 is SGHTA and CDR2 is FQGTGA. Trimming shortened V by 3 bases and J by 10 bases, and 15 bases separated the two germline ends. The CDR3 loop spans 13 amino acids. Based on the CDR3 plus reference TRBV7-3 and TRBJ1-1, the full variable domain is GAGVSQTPSNKVTEKGKYVELRCDPISGHTALYWYRQSLGQGPEFLIYFQGTGAADDSGLPNDRFFAVRPEGSVSTLKIQRTERGDSAVYLCASSLDTGFGAFFGQGTRLTVV.

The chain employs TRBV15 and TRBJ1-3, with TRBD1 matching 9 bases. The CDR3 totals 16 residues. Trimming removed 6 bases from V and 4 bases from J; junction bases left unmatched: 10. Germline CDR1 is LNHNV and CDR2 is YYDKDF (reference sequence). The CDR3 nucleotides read TGTGCCACCAGTGACCGGACAGGGGCGGCAGGAAACACCATATATTTT. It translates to CATSDRTGAAGNTIYF.

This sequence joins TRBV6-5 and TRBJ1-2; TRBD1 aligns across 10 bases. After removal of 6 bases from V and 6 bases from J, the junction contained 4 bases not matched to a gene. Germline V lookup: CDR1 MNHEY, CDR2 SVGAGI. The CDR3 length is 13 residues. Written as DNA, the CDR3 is TGTGCCAGCAGCCGGGACAGGGGTGATGGCTACACCTTC. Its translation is CASSRDRGDGYTF.

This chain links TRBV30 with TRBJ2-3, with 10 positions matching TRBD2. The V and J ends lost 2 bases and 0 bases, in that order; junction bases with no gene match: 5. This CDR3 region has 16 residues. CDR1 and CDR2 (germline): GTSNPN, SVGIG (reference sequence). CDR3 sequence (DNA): TGTGCCTGGAGTCTAGCGACTAGCGGGAGCACAGATACGCAGTATTTT. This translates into CAWSLATSGSTDTQYF.

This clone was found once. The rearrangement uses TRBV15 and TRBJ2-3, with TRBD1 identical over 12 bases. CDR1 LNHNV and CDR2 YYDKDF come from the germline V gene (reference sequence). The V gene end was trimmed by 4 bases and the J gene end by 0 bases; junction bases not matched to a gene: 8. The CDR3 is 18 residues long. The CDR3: CATSTRDRGLSSTDTQYF. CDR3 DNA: TGTGCCACCAGCACCAGGGACAGGGGGCTTTCTAGCACAGATACGCAGTATTTT.

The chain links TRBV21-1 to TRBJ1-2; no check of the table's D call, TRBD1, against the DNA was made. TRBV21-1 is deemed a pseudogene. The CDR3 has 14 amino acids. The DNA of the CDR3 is TGTGCCAGCAGCACCGACACCATCAACTATGGCTACACCTTC. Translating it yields CASSTDTINYGYTF.

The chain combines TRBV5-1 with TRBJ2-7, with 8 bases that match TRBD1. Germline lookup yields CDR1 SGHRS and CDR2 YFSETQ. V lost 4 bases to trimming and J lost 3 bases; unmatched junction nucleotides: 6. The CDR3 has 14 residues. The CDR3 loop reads CASSLDRVNYEQYF. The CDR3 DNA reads TGCGCCAGCAGCCTGGACAGGGTCAACTACGAGCAGTACTTC.

The CDR3 reads CASSQTGELFF. CDR3 nucleotide sequence: TGTGCCAGCAGCCAGACCGGGGAGCTGTTTTTT. The J gene is TRBJ2-2, the V gene TRBV7-2; D not resolved. The germline V gene encodes CDR1 SGHTA and CDR2 FQGNSA. This CDR3 region has 11 residues. V was clipped by 5 bases and J by 5 bases, with 3 bases between them.

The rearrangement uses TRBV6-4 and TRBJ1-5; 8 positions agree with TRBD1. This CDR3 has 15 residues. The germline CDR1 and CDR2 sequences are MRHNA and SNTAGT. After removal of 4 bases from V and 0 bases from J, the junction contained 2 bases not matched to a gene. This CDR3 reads CASSGQGYSNQPQHF. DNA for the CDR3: TGTGCCAGCAGTGGACAGGGGTATAGCAATCAGCCCCAGCATTTT.

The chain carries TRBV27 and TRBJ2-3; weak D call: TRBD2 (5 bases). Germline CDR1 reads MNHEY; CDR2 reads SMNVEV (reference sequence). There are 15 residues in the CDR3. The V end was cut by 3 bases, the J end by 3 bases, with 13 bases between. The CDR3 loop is CASSLAGRGTDTQYF. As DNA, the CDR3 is TGTGCCAGCAGTTTGGCGGGCCGAGGGACAGATACGCAGTATTTT.

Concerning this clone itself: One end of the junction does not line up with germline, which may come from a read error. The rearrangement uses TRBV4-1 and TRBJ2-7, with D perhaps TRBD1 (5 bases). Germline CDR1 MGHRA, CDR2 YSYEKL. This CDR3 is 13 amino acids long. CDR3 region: CASSPLFRAGLNF. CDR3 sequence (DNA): TGCGCCAGCAGCCCCCTATTTAGGGCAGGGTTGAACTTC.

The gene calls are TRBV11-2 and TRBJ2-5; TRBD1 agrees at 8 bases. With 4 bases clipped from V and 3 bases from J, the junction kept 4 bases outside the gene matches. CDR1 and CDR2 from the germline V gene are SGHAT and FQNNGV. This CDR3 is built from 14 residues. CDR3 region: CASSYQGAEETQYF. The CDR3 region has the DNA TGTGCCAGCAGCTACCAGGGGGCAGAAGAGACCCAGTACTTC.

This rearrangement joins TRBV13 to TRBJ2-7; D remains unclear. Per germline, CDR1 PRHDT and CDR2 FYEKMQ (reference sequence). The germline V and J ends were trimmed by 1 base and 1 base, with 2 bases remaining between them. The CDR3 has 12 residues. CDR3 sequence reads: CASSLASYEQYF. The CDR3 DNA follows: TGTGCCAGCAGCTTAGCATCCTACGAGCAGTACTTC.

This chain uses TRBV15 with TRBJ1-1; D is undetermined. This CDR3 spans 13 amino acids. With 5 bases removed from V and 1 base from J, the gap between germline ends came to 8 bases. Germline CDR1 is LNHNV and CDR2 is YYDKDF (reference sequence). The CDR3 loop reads CATSYGRNTEAFF. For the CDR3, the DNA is TGTGCCACCAGCTACGGGAGGAACACTGAAGCTTTCTTT.